Listed here are 5 T cell receptor beta chains from one sample, sequenced in a study of blood T cell repertoires in COVID-19. The assay was immunoSEQ multiplex PCR, and TCRdb's table has in-frame clones only and misses some. The repertoire holds about 120,000 clones, with 70% to 90% as singletons. Source material: peripheral blood. The receptors originated from an elderly woman with acute or convalescent COVID-19.

V gene TRBV5-4 combines with J gene TRBJ1-2; tentative D call: TRBD1 (5 bases). The CDR3 is 14 amino acids. Germline V CDR1 and CDR2: SGHNT, YYREEE (reference sequence). V lost 0 bases and J 6 bases, leaving 12 bases between the germline ends. The CDR3 DNA reads TGTGCCAGCAGCTTGGATGCAGGGAGGGATGGCTACACCTTC. It translates to CASSLDAGRDGYTF.

The chain carries TRBV18 and TRBJ1-4; D is perhaps TRBD1 (6 bases). Trimming left V 2 bases short and J 8 bases short, with 21 bases between. The length of the CDR3 is 17 residues. Germline CDR1 is KGHSH and CDR2 is LQKENI. CDR3 loop: CASSPTLDGTITEKLFF. CDR3 bases: TGTGCCAGCTCACCAACGTTGGATGGGACAATCACAGAAAAACTGTTTTTT.

The rearrangement uses TRBV19 and TRBJ1-2; no definite D call. The CDR3 totals 15 residues. Germline lookup yields CDR1 LNHDA and CDR2 SQIVND (reference sequence). V lost 1 base and J lost 7, with 16 bases in between. The CDR3 protein is CASSIGSAGRRGYTF. In nucleotides, the CDR3 is TGTGCCAGTAGTATAGGTTCGGCGGGTCGGCGTGGCTACACCTTC.

V usage is TRBV19 and J usage is TRBJ2-7, with 10 bases matching TRBD1. This CDR3 is 15 amino acids long. CDR1 is LNHDA and CDR2 is SQIVND in the germline V gene (reference sequence). The trim removed 8 bases at V and 7 bases at J, leaving 14 bases unmatched. CDR3 in DNA: TGTGCCAGTTCTGACAGGGGGCACCGGGCAGGGGAGCAGTACTTC. Its protein is CASSDRGHRAGEQYF.

V usage is TRBV7-5 and J usage is TRBJ2-2; TRBD2 reflects the table's D call only, with no check against the DNA. TRBV7-5 is a pseudogene locus. The CDR3 extends over 18 amino acids. The CDR3 loop reads CVRSSRELAGPSGGELFF. The CDR3 DNA sequence: TGTGTCAGAAGCTCGAGGGAATTAGCGGGCCCCTCGGGCGGGGAGCTGTTTTTT.